These 4 T cell receptor beta chains came from one sample sequenced in a study of naive and memory T cell subsets. General study results and limits: A few larger clonotypes appeared in naive repertoires, especially CD8, possibly memory cells re-expressing CD45RA.

The beta constant-region primer was an equimolar mix of two oligonucleotides covering TRBC1 and TRBC2. Ligated cDNA was amplified by four rounds of PCR with nested alpha and beta constant-region primers and SP2. Each CDR3 protein gets one entry after TCRdb re-called the UMI-ligation and nested PCR reads with MiXCR. The sample includes 150,000 or so distinct CDR3 sequences, over 20% of them seen just once. These receptors have no identified antigens. The sample comprised naive CD4+ T cells from blood. These receptor sequences come from a human donor in good health.

The chain links TRBV27 to TRBJ2-3, with 7 bases matching TRBD2. The J segment lost 8 bases and the V segment lost 4 bases, leaving 6 bases of the junction unmatched. The CDR3 is 13 residues long. Germline loops: CDR1 MNHEY, CDR2 SMNVEV (reference sequence). In DNA, the CDR3 is TGTGCCAGCAGTTCCTCGCCGGGGGGTACGCAGTATTTT. It yields the protein CASSSSPGGTQYF.

Only a few counts were recorded for this clonotype. A read error may account for a junction end that differs from germline. The chain recombines TRBV28 with TRBJ1-6; 7 bases agree with TRBD1. Germline-derived CDR1 and CDR2 are MDHEN and SYDVKM. The CDR3 is made up of 14 amino acids. This CDR3 is CANSFPTGNSPLHF. The CDR3 nucleotides are TGTGCCAACAGTTTCCCGACAGGGAATTCACCCCTCCACTTT.

This clonotype was seen more than once but under ten times. The chain links TRBV25-1 to TRBJ1-4; D call uncertain. Trimming took off 4 bases at V and 6 bases at J, with 6 bases between the two ends. From germline, CDR1 is MGHDK and CDR2 SYGVNS. The CDR3 extends over 12 amino acids. CDR3 in DNA: TGTGCCAGCAGTGCCCGAGATGAAAAACTGTTTTTT. The encoded protein is CASSARDEKLFF.

This clonotype came up a few times. V gene TRBV6-6 combines with J gene TRBJ1-4, with 7 nucleotides matching TRBD1. Germline CDR1 reads MNHNY; CDR2 reads SVGAGI (reference sequence). The CDR3 contains 14 residues. Unmatched junction bases numbered 8, after V lost 9 bases and J lost 4 bases. DNA for the CDR3: TGTGCCAGTTTTGGGGGGACAGTTAATGAAAAACTGTTTTTT. Residues: CASFGGTVNEKLFF.